This T cell receptor beta chain was sequenced during a study of blood T cell repertoires in COVID-19. Turning to the study itself: Acute-phase and convalescent COVID-19 samples originated in the United States, Italy and Spain. Nucleic acid was either cDNA or gDNA, and it came from T cells, B-cell-depleted T cells, or PBMCs.

Under the authors' procedure: Estimation of nucleated cell counts relied on the amplification of reference gene primers. Here immunoSEQ multiplex PCR was the method, and the copy in TCRdb shows in-frame clones only, minus some. That table gives V, J and clone size, and the DNA gave D and trimming. The sample records about 150,000 clones, around 84% being singletons. Those enrolled in Seattle joined during active infection and were followed longitudinally afterward. V was cut by 2 bases and J by 0 bases, with 7 bases left in between. The CDR3 has 14 amino acids. Germline CDR1 KGHSY, CDR2 FQNENV. The V and J genes are TRBV16 and TRBJ1-1; the D is unclear. This TCR derives from a man in his fifties or sixties with COVID-19, enrolled during active disease. The sample comprised peripheral blood. The CDR3: CASSQGRLNTEAFF. For the CDR3, the DNA is TGTGCCAGCAGCCAAGGTCGGTTGAACACTGAAGCTTTCTTT.